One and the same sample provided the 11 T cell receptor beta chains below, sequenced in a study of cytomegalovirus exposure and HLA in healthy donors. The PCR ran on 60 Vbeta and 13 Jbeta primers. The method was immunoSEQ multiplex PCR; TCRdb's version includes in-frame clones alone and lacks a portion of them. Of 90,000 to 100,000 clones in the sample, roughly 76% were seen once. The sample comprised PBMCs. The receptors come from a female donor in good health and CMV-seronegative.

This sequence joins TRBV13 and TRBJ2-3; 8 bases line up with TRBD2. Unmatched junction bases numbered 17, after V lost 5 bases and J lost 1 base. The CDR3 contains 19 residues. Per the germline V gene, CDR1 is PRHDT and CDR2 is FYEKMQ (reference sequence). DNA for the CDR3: TGTGCCAGCAGCGTAAGTGGACTAGCATCCAAGGGGGGCACAGATACGCAGTATTTT. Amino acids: CASSVSGLASKGGTDTQYF. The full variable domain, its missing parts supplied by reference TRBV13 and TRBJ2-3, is AAGVIQSPRHLIKEKRETATLKCYPIPRHDTVYWYQQGPGQDPQFLISFYEKMQSDKGSIPDRFSAQQFSDYHSELNMSSLELGDSALYFCASSVSGLASKGGTDTQYFGPGTRLTVL.

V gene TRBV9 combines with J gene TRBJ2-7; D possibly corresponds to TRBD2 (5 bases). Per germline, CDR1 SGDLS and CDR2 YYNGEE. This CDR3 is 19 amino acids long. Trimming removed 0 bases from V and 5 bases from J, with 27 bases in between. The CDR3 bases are TGTGCCAGCAGCGTAGCTGGAGGTATGAGTACGGGGAGAGCCGACGAGCAGTACTTC. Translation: CASSVAGGMSTGRADEQYF.

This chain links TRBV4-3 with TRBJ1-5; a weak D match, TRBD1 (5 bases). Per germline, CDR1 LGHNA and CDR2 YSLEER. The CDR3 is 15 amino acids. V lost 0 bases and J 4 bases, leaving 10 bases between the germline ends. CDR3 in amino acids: CASSQEFRVNQPQHF. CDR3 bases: TGCGCCAGCAGCCAAGAATTCAGGGTTAATCAGCCCCAGCATTTT.

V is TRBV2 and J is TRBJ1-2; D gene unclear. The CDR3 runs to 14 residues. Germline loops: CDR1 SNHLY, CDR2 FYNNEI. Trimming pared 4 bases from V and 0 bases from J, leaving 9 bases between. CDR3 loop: CASSVGSPNYGYTF. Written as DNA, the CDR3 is TGTGCCAGCAGTGTGGGCAGCCCTAACTATGGCTACACCTTC.

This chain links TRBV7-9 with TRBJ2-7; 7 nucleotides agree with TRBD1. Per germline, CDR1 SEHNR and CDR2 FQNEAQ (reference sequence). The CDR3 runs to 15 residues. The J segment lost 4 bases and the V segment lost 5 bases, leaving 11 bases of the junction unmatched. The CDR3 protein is CASSLGRQGGYEQYF. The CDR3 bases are TGTGCCAGCAGCCTAGGCAGACAGGGTGGATACGAGCAGTACTTC.

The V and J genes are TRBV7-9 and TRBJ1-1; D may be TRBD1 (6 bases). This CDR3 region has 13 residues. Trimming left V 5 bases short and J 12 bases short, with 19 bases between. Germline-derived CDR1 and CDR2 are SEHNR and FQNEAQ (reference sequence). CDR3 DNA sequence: TGTGCCAGCAGCAACCGACAGGCCGCCGGAACTTTCTTT. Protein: CASSNRQAAGTFF.

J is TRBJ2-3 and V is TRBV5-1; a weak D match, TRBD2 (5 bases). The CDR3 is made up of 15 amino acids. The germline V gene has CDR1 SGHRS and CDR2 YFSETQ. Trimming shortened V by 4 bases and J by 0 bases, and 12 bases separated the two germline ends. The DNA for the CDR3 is TGCGCCAGCAGCCTGGACGGAGGTAGCACAGATACGCAGTATTTT. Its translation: CASSLDGGSTDTQYF.

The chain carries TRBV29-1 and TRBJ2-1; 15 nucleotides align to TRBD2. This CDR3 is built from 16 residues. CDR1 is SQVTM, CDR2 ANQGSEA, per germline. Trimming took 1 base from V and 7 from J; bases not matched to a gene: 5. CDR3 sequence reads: CSVEGSGTSGGNEQFF. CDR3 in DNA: TGCAGCGTTGAAGGTTCCGGGACTAGCGGGGGGAATGAGCAGTTCTTC.

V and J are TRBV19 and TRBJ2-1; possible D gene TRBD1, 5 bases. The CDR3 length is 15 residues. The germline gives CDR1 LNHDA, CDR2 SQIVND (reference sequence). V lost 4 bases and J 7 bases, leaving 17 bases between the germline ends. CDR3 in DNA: TGTGCCAGTAGTAACCCAGGGCTAACCGGGAATGAGCAGTTCTTC. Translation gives CASSNPGLTGNEQFF.

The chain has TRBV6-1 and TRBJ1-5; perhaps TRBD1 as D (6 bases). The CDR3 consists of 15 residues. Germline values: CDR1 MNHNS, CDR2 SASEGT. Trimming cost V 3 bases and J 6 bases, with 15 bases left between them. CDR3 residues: CASSDEDRGTQPQHF. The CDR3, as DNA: TGTGCCAGCAGTGACGAGGACAGAGGGACTCAGCCCCAGCATTTT.

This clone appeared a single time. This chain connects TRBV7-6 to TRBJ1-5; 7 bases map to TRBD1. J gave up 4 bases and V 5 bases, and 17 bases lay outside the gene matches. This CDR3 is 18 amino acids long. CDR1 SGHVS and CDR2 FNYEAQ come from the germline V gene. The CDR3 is CASSRRDRLLPGNQPQHF. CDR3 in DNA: TGTGCCAGCAGCCGACGGGACAGACTCCTGCCCGGGAATCAGCCCCAGCATTTT. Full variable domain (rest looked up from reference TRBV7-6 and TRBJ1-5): GAGVSQSPRYKVTKRGQDVALRCDPISGHVSLYWYRQALGQGPEFLTYFNYEAQQDKSGLPNDRFSAERPEGSISTLTIQRTEQRDSAMYRCASSRRDRLLPGNQPQHFGDGTRLSIL.